This T cell receptor beta chain was sequenced for a study of blood T cell repertoires in COVID-19. Study at large: Collection of acute and convalescent COVID-19 samples took place in the United States, Italy and Spain. Nucleic acid was either cDNA or gDNA, and it came from T cells, B-cell-depleted T cells, or PBMCs.

The assay was immunoSEQ multiplex PCR, and TCRdb's table has in-frame clones only and misses some. The repertoire holds about 74,000 clones, 84% seen once, with around 35% in the top ten. J gave up 3 bases and V 1 base, and 0 bases lay outside the gene matches. This CDR3 region has 15 residues. The germline CDR1 and CDR2 sequences are SNHLY and FYNNEI. The rearrangement joins TRBV2 to TRBJ2-1; TRBD2 aligns across 10 bases. Sequencing was performed on peripheral blood. The TCR comes from a man aged 65 to 85 with acute or convalescent COVID-19. The CDR3 sequence: CASSEVAGGYNEQFF. The CDR3 DNA sequence: TGTGCCAGCAGTGAAGTAGCGGGGGGCTACAATGAGCAGTTCTTC.